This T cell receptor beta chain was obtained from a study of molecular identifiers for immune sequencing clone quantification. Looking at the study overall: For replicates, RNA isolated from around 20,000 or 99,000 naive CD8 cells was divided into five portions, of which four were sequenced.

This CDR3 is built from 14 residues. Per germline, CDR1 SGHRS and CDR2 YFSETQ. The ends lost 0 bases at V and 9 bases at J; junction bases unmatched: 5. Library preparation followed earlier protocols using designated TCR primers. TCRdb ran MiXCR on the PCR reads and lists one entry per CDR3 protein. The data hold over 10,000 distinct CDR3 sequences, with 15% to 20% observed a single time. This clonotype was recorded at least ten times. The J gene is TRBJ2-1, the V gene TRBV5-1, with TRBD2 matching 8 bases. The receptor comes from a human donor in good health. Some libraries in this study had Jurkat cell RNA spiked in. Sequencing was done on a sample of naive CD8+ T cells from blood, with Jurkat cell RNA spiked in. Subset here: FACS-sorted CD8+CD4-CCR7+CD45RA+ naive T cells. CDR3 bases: TGCGCCAGCAGCTTGGCGGGGGGGGGGGCTGAGCAGTTCTTC. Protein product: CASSLAGGGAEQFF.